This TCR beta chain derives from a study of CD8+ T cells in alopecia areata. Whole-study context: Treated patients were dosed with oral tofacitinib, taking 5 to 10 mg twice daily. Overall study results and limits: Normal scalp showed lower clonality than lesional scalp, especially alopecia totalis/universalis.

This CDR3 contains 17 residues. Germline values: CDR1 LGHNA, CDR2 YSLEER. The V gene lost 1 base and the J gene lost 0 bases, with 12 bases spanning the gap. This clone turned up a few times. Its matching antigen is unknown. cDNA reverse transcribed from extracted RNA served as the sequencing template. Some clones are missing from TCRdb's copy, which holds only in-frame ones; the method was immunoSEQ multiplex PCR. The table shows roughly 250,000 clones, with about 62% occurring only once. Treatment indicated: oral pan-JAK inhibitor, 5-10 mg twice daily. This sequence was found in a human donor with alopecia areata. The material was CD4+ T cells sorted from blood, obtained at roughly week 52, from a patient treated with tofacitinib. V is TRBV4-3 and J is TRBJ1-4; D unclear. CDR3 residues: CASSQVAGAATNEKLFF. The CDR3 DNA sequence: TGCGCCAGCAGCCAAGTGGCAGGCGCCGCAACTAATGAAAAACTGTTTTTT.